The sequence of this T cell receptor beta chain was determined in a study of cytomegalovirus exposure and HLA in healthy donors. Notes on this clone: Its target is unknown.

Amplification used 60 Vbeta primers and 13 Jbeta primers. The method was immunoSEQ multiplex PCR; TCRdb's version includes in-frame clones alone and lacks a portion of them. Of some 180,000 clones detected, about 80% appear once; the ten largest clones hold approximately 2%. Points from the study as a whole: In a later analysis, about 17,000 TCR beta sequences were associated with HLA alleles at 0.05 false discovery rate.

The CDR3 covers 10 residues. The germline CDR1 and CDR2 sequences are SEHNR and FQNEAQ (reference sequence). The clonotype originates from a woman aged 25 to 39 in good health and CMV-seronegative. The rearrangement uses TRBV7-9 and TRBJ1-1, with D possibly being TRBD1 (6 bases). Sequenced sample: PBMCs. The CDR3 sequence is CRGGGTEAFF. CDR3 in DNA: TGTCGGGGGGGCGGCACTGAAGCTTTCTTT.